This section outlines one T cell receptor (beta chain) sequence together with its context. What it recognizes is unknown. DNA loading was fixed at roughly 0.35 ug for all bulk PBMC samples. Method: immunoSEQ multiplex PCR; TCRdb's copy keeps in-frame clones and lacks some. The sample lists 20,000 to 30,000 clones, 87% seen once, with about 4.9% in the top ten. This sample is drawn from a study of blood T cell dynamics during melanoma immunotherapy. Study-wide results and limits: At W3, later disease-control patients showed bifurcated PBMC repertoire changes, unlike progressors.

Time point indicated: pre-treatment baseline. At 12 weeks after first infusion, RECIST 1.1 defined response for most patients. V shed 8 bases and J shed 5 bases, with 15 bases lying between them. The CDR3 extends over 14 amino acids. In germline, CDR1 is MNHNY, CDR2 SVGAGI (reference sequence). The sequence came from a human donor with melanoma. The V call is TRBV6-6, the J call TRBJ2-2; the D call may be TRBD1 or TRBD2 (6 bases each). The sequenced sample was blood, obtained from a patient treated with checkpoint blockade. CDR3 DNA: TGTGCCAGCGCTTATGGAGGGGGGACCGGGGAGCTGTTTTTT. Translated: CASAYGGGTGELFF.